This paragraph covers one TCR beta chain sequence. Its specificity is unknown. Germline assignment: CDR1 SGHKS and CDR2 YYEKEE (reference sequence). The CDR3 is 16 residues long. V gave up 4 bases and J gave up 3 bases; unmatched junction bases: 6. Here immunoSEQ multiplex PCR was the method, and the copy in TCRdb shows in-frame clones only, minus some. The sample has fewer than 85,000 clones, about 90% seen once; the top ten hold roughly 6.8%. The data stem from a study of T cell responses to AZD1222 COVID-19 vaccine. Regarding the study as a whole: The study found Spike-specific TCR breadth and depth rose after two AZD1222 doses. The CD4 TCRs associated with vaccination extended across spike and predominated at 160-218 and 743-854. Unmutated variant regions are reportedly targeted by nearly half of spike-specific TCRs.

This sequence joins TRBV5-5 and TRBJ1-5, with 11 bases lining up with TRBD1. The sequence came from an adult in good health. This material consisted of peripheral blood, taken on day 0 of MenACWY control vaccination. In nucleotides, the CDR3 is TGTGCCAGCAGCGGGGGGACAGGGGGAGACAATCAGCCCCAGCATTTT. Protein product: CASSGGTGGDNQPQHF.